The 14 T cell receptor beta chains reported below all come from one sample, sequenced in a study of T cell clonotyping in hematopoietic cell transplantation. Sequencing used immunoSEQ multiplex PCR; TCRdb keeps in-frame clones, though not all of them. The data contain 13,000 to 15,000 clones, 90% to 95% of them singletons. The source material was PBMCs, sampled 30 days after allogeneic stem cell transplant. All receptors derive from a male patient aged 60-69 years who had an allogeneic stem cell transplant from an unrelated donor, so the T cells may come from the graft donor. Some clones in this sample may be carry-over from other donors' samples.

This sequence joins TRBV5-6 and TRBJ1-2; TRBD1 matches at 7 bases. Germline V gives CDR1 SGHDT, CDR2 YYEEEE. The CDR3 has 15 amino acids. Losses at the gene ends were 1 base for V and 2 bases for J; bases not matched to a gene: 5. The DNA of the CDR3 is TGTGCCAGCAGCTTGCCCATGGGACAGAACTATGGCTACACCTTC. This codes for CASSLPMGQNYGYTF. The full variable domain, its missing parts supplied by reference TRBV5-6 and TRBJ1-2, is DAGVTQSPTHLIKTRGQQVTLRCSPKSGHDTVSWYQQALGQGPQFIFQYYEEEERQRGNFPDRFSGHQFPNYSSELNVNALLLGDSALYLCASSLPMGQNYGYTFGSGTRLTVV.

The rearrangement joins TRBV4-1 to TRBJ1-3; D uncertain. Trimming pared 7 bases from V and 0 bases from J, leaving 13 bases between. The CDR3 is made up of 15 amino acids. CDR1 and CDR2 from the germline V gene are MGHRA and YSYEKL. This CDR3 is CASTADGVSGNTIYF. The CDR3 DNA reads as TGCGCCAGCACCGCCGACGGAGTCTCTGGAAACACCATATATTTT.

The chain is built from TRBV11-2 and TRBJ1-1; no clear D gene. The V gene's germline CDR1 is SGHAT and CDR2 FQNNGV. The CDR3 has 12 residues. V gave up 6 bases and J gave up 7 bases, with 12 bases separating them. The CDR3 DNA reads as TGTGCCAGCAGTTCGAACGGGGTTGAAGCTTTCTTT. Its translation: CASSSNGVEAFF.

The chain is built from TRBV2 and TRBJ2-7; TRBD1 matches 7 bases. Germline V gene data show CDR1 as SNHLY and CDR2 as FYNNEI. With 5 bases clipped from V and 1 base from J, the junction kept 2 bases outside the gene matches. The CDR3 runs 13 residues. CDR3 protein: CASSTGQSYEQYF. The CDR3 DNA sequence: TGTGCCAGCAGTACGGGACAGTCCTACGAGCAGTACTTC. Complete variable domain (other parts from reference TRBV2 and TRBJ2-7): EPEVTQTPSHQVTQMGQEVILRCVPISNHLYFYWYRQILGQKVEFLVSFYNNEISEKSEIFDDQFSVERPDGSNFTLKIRSTKLEDSAMYFCASSTGQSYEQYFGPGTRLTVT.

The sample holds one count of this clone. J is TRBJ2-5 and V is TRBV9; D unclear. V lost 0 bases and J 0 bases, leaving 3 bases between the germline ends. Germline V CDR1 and CDR2: SGDLS, YYNGEE. The CDR3 extends over 13 amino acids. CDR3 nucleotides: TGTGCCAGCAGCGTAGGGTACCAAGAGACCCAGTACTTC. Translation: CASSVGYQETQYF.

V and J are TRBV7-6 and TRBJ2-1, with 9 bases lining up with TRBD2. V was pared by 0 bases and J by 6 bases, with 6 bases of the junction left unmatched. The CDR3 loop spans 16 amino acids. Per germline, CDR1 SGHVS and CDR2 FNYEAQ. The CDR3 region is CASSLALAGKGNEQFF. The DNA of the CDR3 is TGTGCCAGCAGCTTAGCCCTAGCGGGGAAAGGCAATGAGCAGTTCTTC. The complete variable domain, with remaining parts taken from reference TRBV7-6 and TRBJ2-1, reads GAGVSQSPRYKVTKRGQDVALRCDPISGHVSLYWYRQALGQGPEFLTYFNYEAQQDKSGLPNDRFSAERPEGSISTLTIQRTEQRDSAMYRCASSLALAGKGNEQFFGPGTRLTVL.

This chain links TRBV19 with TRBJ1-6, with D possibly TRBD1 on 6 matching bases. Trimming stripped 7 bases from V and 11 bases from J, with 24 bases between. The length of the CDR3 is 16 residues. Germline V gene sequence: CDR1 LNHDA, CDR2 SQIVND (reference sequence). The DNA of the CDR3 is TGTGCCAGTAACGCGCGGGGGGCGCGAGAAACGGCACCCCTCCACTTT. It encodes CASNARGARETAPLHF.

V gene TRBV19 combines with J gene TRBJ1-1; D is unclear. The V and J ends lost 11 bases and 4 bases respectively, with 17 bases between them. Germline CDR1 LNHDA, CDR2 SQIVND (reference sequence). This CDR3 has 13 residues. CDR3 bases: TGTGCCGCGGCTGGACTGTGGGGCACTGAAGCTTTCTTT. It codes for CAAAGLWGTEAFF.

This clone was detected only once. The chain has TRBV6-1 and TRBJ1-5; TRBD1 agrees at 7 bases. Germline V CDR1 and CDR2: MNHNS, SASEGT. This CDR3 is built from 17 residues. Trimming removed 4 bases from V and 6 bases from J; junction bases left unmatched: 15. CDR3 bases: TGTGCCAGCAGTGCCTCTCTGGGTCAGGGGGTAACTCAGCCCCAGCATTTT. Protein sequence: CASSASLGQGVTQPQHF.

The chain carries TRBV10-3 and TRBJ2-5, with 10 bases fitting TRBD1. The CDR3 has 12 amino acids. V dropped 8 bases and J dropped 4; count of bases not matched to a gene: 1. The germline V gene has CDR1 ENHRY and CDR2 SYGVKD. The CDR3 spells CAIGDRGETQYF. The CDR3 nucleotides are TGTGCCATCGGGGACAGGGGAGAGACCCAGTACTTC.

This clone was seen a single time. J is TRBJ2-3 and V is TRBV25-1, with 9 bases matching TRBD2. Germline V gene sequence: CDR1 MGHDK, CDR2 SYGVNS. V dropped 4 bases and J dropped 2; count of bases not matched to a gene: 4. CDR3 size: 15 residues. The CDR3 bases are TGTGCCAGCAGTGGCGGGAGGGAATACACAGATACGCAGTATTTT. Translated, it gives CASSGGREYTDTQYF. The full variable domain, its missing parts supplied by reference TRBV25-1 and TRBJ2-3, is EADIYQTPRYLVIGTGKKITLECSQTMGHDKMYWYQQDPGMELHLIHYSYGVNSTEKGDLSSESTVSRIRTEHFPLTLESARPSHTSQYLCASSGGREYTDTQYFGPGTRLTVL.

V is TRBV9 and J is TRBJ2-7; TRBD2 agrees at 11 bases. V lost 0 bases to trimming and J lost 5 bases; unmatched junction nucleotides: 10. The CDR3 is 17 residues long. Per the germline V gene, CDR1 is SGDLS and CDR2 is YYNGEE. The CDR3 loop reads CASSVGTSGGTGNEQYF. The CDR3 DNA reads TGTGCCAGCAGCGTAGGTACTAGCGGGGGAACTGGGAACGAGCAGTACTTC.

V usage is TRBV5-1 and J usage is TRBJ1-2, with D uncertain. CDR1 and CDR2 from the germline V gene are SGHRS and YFSETQ. The length of the CDR3 is 14 residues. Trimming left V 3 bases short and J 4 bases short, with 13 bases between. The CDR3 sequence is CASSSTQGGYGYTF. The CDR3, as DNA: TGCGCCAGCAGCTCCACCCAAGGTGGCTATGGCTACACCTTC.

The chain carries TRBV5-6 and TRBJ2-3; 10 bases align to TRBD1. Germline CDR1 and CDR2: SGHDT and YYEEEE. Losses at the gene ends were 2 bases for V and 9 bases for J; bases not matched to a gene: 15. The CDR3 runs 17 residues. CDR3 protein: CASSLGGTGVPVTTQYF. The CDR3 DNA follows: TGTGCCAGCAGCTTAGGCGGGACAGGGGTACCGGTTACGACGCAGTATTTT.